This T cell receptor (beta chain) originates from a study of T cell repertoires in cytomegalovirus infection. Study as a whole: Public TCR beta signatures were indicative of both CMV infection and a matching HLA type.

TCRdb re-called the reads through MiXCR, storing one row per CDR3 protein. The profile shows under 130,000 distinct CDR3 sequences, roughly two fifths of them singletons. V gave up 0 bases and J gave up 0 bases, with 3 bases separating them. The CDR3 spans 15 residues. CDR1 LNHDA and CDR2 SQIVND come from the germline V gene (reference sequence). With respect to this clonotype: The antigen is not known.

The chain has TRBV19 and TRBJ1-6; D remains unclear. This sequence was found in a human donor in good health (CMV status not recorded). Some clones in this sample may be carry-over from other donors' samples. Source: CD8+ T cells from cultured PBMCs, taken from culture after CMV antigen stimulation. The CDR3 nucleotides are TGTGCCAGTAGTATAGACAGCTCCTATAATTCACCCCTCCACTTT. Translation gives CASSIDSSYNSPLHF.